This TCR beta chain was captured in a study of cytomegalovirus exposure and HLA in healthy donors. Points from the study as a whole: The study designated 160 or so TCR beta chains cytomegalovirus-associated. According to a later analysis, TCR clusters from the first cohort tended to co-occur in the 100 to 150 validation repertoires.

On this clone: Its antigen remains unknown.

Method: immunoSEQ multiplex PCR; TCRdb's copy keeps in-frame clones and lacks some. The sample has some 98,000 clones; 87% are singletons. With 6 bases removed from V and 4 bases from J, the gap between germline ends came to 11 bases. CDR1 and CDR2 from the germline V gene are MRHNA and SNTAGT. This CDR3 has 13 residues. This sequence was found in a woman aged 25 to 45 in good health and CMV-seronegative. This chain connects TRBV6-4 to TRBJ2-3; a weak D match, TRBD2 (5 bases). The sequenced sample was PBMCs. CDR3 region: CASRPSLADTQYF. CDR3 DNA: TGTGCCAGCAGACCCTCACTAGCAGATACGCAGTATTTT.